The sequence of this TCR beta chain was determined in a study of shared clonotypes between healthy human individuals. Study-level information: The study used three CD4 naive, three CD4 memory, two CD8 naive and one CD8 memory plate per donor. Study-level results: Despite large depth, rarefaction showed incomplete sorted-subset sequencing. Generation probabilities of non-shared clonotypes were lower (relative to those shared by all four donors).

From germline, CDR1 is SEHNR and CDR2 FQNEAQ (reference sequence). The CDR3 has 15 residues. The V end lost 5 bases, the J end lost 0 bases, and 11 bases lay between the germline ends. The repertoire was sequenced with immunoSEQ multiplex PCR; TCRdb's copy has only in-frame clones and lacks some. The sample includes about 380,000 clones, about 96% of them seen just once. Turning to this clone: Its antigen is unknown.

The authors combined CD45RO+ cells with CCR7-negative CD45RA+ TemRA cells as CD8 memory. The V gene is TRBV7-9, the J gene TRBJ1-5; D not certain. This clonotype was sampled from a man aged 30 to 39 in good health. Sequencing was performed on memory CD8+ T cells sorted from blood. Subset given: CD45RO+ cells pooled with CCR7-negative TemRA cells. The chain's CDR3 is CASSRGGNSNQPQHF. The CDR3 nucleotides read TGTGCCAGCAGCCGAGGTGGCAATAGCAATCAGCCCCAGCATTTT.